Listed below are T cell receptor beta chains from one sample, sequenced in a study of vaccination and CD4 T cells after COVID-19. These receptors have no known antigen. Each CDR3 protein gets one entry after TCRdb re-called the PCR reads with MiXCR. The data contain under 15,000 distinct CDR3 sequences, around 43% of them seen just once; the ten biggest clones take up almost 9.5%. The sequenced sample consisted of CD4+ T cells from blood, cultured in vitro. The source is a human donor who had recovered from COVID-19. The conserved cysteine and the conserved F or W are not part of the CDR3 here. The D gene is left open where the match is weak.

v_call	j_call	d_call	cdr3_aa
TRBV6-1	TRBJ1-1	TRBD1	ATRGRATEAF
TRBV20-1	TRBJ2-7	TRBD1	SVYRGLSYEQY
TRBV19	TRBJ1-1	TRBD1	ASSNRARDRGVSTEAF
TRBV12-3/TRBV12-4	TRBJ1-5	NA	ASSLGGGNQPQH
TRBV7-2	TRBJ2-1	TRBD2	ASTPWGGESYNEQF
TRBV2	TRBJ2-2	NA	ASIIEAGMANGELF
TRBV12-3/TRBV12-4	TRBJ1-5	NA	ASSLRVSAGYSNQPQH
TRBV2	TRBJ2-2	TRBD1	ASRTRTGGPGELF
TRBV20-1	TRBJ2-1	NA	STFHGGYTNNEQF
TRBV7-9	TRBJ1-1	NA	ASSLVKGGTEAF
TRBV7-3	TRBJ2-7	TRBD2	ASSLTPLAGNEQY
TRBV12-3/TRBV12-4	TRBJ1-2	TRBD1	ASSPRAGTAYYGYT
TRBV27	TRBJ2-6	NA	ASSLRGTSGANVLT
TRBV10-3	TRBJ1-2	NA	ASHLGYHGYT
TRBV20-1	TRBJ1-3	NA	SARVERGRNQNSGNTIY
TRBV24-1	TRBJ1-2	NA	ATSDEKRDGYT
TRBV19	TRBJ1-1	TRBD1	ASSTSGGVTEAF
TRBV20-1	TRBJ2-4	NA	SAGAAKNIQY
TRBV20-1	TRBJ1-2	NA	SARGHTNYGYT
TRBV28	TRBJ2-7	NA	ASTLGWGSYEQY
TRBV12-3/TRBV12-4	TRBJ1-2	TRBD1	ASSRTRQGNYGYT
TRBV6-1	TRBJ1-6	NA	ASSHGTVGSPLH
TRBV7-8	TRBJ2-7	NA	ASSQDYEQY
TRBV6-1	TRBJ2-2	TRBD2	ASRASGGSTGELF
TRBV20-1	TRBJ1-6	NA	SARPRLNNSPLH
TRBV4-2	TRBJ1-6	TRBD1	ASSQDGTGVNSPLH